This TCR beta chain was recorded in a study of T cell responses to AZD1222 COVID-19 vaccine. General study findings and limits: Only a handful of AZD1222 recipients tested seropositive at baseline. Repertoire sampling occurred only after the peak T cell response. The donor cohort was predominantly white British with a female majority, and clonal diversity may have been underestimated. Vaccination with two AZD1222 doses was followed by a rise in Spike-specific TCR breadth and depth.

TCRdb's copy holds only in-frame clones and misses some; the assay was immunoSEQ multiplex PCR. The sample holds under 250,000 clones; about 92% are singletons and the top ten take 1%. Remarks on this clone: What it binds is not known.

The CDR3 runs 15 residues. The ends lost 2 bases at V and 3 bases at J; junction bases unmatched: 4. Germline V gene sequence: CDR1 SGHRS, CDR2 YFSETQ. This sequence originates from an adult in good health. The source material was peripheral blood, sampled on day 0 of MenACWY control vaccination. This chain uses TRBV5-1 with TRBJ1-3; TRBD1 agrees at 8 bases. The CDR3 nucleotides read TGCGCCAGCAGCTTACAGGGGGTCGGTGGAAACACCATATATTTT. Translating it yields CASSLQGVGGNTIYF.